The TCR beta chain described here comes from a study of blood T cell repertoires in COVID-19. Study as a whole: Some COVID-19 samples were acute and others convalescent; all came from the United States, Italy and Spain. Nucleic acid was either cDNA or gDNA, and it came from T cells, B-cell-depleted T cells, or PBMCs.

V was shortened by 5 bases and J by 3 bases, with 17 bases between the two germline ends. The CDR3 consists of 16 residues. Germline CDR1 MDHEN, CDR2 SYDVKM. Original processing methods: From reference gene primer amplification, estimates of nucleated cell counts were derived. Libraries were prepared by immunoSEQ multiplex PCR; TCRdb keeps only in-frame clonotypes and omits some of them. Clone size and the V and J calls come from that table; the DNA yielded D and trimming. Among around 170,000 clones listed, approximately 80% were seen once. This TCR was recovered from a man aged 65-85 years who had recovered from COVID-19. Sequencing used peripheral blood. The chain recombines TRBV28 with TRBJ2-4; D gene ambiguous. CDR3 loop: CASSLNWAMGKNIQYF. The CDR3 coding sequence is TGTGCCAGCAGTCTCAATTGGGCAATGGGCAAAAACATTCAGTACTTC.